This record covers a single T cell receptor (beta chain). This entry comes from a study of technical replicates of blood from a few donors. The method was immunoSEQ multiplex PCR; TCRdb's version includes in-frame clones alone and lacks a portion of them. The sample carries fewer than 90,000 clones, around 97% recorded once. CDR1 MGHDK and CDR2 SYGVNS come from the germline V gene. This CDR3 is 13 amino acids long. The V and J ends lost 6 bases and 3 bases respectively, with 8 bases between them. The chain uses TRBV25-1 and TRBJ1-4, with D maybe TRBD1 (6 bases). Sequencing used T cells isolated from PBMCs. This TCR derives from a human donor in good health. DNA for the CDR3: TGTGCCAGCAGCTGGACAGCTAATGAAAAACTGTTTTTT. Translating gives CASSWTANEKLFF.